This T cell receptor beta chain was sequenced during a study of blood T cell repertoires in COVID-19. Study summary: COVID-19 samples from acute and convalescent phases originated in the United States, Italy and Spain. T cells, B-cell-depleted T cells, or PBMCs supplied cDNA or gDNA.

CDR3 length: 14 amino acids. The trim removed 1 base at V and 2 bases at J, leaving 1 base unmatched. The V gene's germline CDR1 is LNHDA and CDR2 SQIVND (reference sequence). Authors' data handling: Estimation of nucleated cell counts was performed using reference gene primer amplification. Repertoires were generated with immunoSEQ multiplex PCR, while TCRdb's copy carries only in-frame clones and drops some. V and J calls and clone size are given by that table; D and trimming were obtained from the DNA. Of about 49,000 clones detected, over 80% appear once; the ten largest clones hold 2.1%. The sequence derives from a woman aged 80 or over with COVID-19, enrolled during active disease. The rearrangement joins TRBV19 to TRBJ2-7, with TRBD2 matching over 8 bases. Source material: peripheral blood. The CDR3 loop reads CASSIGGLAYEQYF. CDR3 bases: TGTGCCAGTAGTATAGGGGGACTAGCCTACGAGCAGTACTTC.